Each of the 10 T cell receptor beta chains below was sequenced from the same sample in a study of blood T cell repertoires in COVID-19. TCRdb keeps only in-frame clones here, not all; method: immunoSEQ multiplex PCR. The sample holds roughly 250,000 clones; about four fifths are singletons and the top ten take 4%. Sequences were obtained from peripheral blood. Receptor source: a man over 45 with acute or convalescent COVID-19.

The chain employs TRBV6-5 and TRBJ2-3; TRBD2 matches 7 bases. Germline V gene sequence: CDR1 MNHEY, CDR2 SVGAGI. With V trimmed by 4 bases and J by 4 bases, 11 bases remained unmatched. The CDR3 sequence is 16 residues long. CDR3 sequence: CASSSVGREIPDTQYF. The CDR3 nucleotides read TGTGCCAGCAGTTCCGTGGGGCGGGAGATCCCAGATACGCAGTATTTT.

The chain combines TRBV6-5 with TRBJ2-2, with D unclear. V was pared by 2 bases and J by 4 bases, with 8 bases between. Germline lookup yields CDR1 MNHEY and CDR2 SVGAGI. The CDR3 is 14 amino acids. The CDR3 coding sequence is TGTGCCAGCAGTTACCCGAGTGGCACCGGGGAGCTGTTTTTT. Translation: CASSYPSGTGELFF.

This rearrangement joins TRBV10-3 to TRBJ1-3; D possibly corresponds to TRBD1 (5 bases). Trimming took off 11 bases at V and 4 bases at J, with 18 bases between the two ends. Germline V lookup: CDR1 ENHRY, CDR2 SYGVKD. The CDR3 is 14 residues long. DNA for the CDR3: TGTGCCGTCGGGGCGGGAGGACGAGGAAACACCATATATTTT. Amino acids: CAVGAGGRGNTIYF.

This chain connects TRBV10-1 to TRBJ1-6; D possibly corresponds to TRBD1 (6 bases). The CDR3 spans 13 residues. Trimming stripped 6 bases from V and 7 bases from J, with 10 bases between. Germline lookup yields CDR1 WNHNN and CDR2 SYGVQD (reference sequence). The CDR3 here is CASSGQPNSPLHF. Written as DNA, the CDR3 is TGCGCCAGCAGCGGACAGCCCAATTCACCCCTCCACTTT.

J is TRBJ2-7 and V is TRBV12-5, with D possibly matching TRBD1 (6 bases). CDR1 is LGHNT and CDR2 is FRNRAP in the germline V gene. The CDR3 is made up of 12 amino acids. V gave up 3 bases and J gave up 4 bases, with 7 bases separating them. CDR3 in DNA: TGTGCTAGTGGTTTCCAGGGGTACGAGCAGTACTTC. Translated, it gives CASGFQGYEQYF.

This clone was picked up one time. In DNA form, the CDR3 reads TGTGCCAGCAGCGTAGCAGGTTTGTCCTACGAGCAGTACTTC. Translating gives CASSVAGLSYEQYF. The chain recombines TRBV9 with TRBJ2-7, with D hard to call. CDR3 length: 14 residues. CDR1 is SGDLS, CDR2 YYNGEE, per germline. With 0 bases removed from V and 1 base from J, the gap between germline ends came to 8 bases.

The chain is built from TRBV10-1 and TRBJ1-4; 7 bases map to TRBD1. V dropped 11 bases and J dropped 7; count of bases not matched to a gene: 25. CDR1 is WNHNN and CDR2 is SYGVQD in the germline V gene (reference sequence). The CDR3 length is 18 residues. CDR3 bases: TGCGCCCCGGGAGACGGTGGGAGACAGGGAGAGGGGGGTGAAAAACTGTTTTTT. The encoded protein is CAPGDGGRQGEGGEKLFF.

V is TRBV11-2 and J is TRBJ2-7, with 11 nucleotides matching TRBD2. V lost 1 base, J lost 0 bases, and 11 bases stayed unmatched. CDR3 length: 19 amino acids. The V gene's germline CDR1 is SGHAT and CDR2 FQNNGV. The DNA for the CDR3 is TGTGCCAGCAGCTTAGCCCTATCATTAGCGGGGGGGTACTCCTACGAGCAGTACTTC. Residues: CASSLALSLAGGYSYEQYF.

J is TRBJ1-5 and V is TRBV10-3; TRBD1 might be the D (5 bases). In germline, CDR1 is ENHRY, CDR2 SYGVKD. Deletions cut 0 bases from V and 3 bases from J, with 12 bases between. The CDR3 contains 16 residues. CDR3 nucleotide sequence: TGTGCCATCAGTGAGTCGGGTCAGGGTTTCAATCAGCCCCAGCATTTT. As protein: CAISESGQGFNQPQHF.

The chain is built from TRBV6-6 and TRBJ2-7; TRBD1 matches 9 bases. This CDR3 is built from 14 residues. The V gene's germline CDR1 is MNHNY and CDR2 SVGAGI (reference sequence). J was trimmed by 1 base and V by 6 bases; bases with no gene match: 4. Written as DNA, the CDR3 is TGTGCCAGCAGACCGGGACAGGGATCCTACGAGCAGTACTTC. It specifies CASRPGQGSYEQYF.